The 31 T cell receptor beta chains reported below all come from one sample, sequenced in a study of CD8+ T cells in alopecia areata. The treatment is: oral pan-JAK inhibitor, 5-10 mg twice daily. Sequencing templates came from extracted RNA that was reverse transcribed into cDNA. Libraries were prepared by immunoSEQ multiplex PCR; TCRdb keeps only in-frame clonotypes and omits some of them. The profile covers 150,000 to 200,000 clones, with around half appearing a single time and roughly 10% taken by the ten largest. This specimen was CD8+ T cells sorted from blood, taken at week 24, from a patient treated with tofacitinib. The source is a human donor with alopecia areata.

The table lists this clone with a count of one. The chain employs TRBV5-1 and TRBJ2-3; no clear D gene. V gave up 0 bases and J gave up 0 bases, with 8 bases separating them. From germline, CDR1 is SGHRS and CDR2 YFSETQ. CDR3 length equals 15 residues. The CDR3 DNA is TGCGCCAGCAGCTTGGGAGACGGTAGCACAGATACGCAGTATTTT. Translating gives CASSLGDGSTDTQYF.

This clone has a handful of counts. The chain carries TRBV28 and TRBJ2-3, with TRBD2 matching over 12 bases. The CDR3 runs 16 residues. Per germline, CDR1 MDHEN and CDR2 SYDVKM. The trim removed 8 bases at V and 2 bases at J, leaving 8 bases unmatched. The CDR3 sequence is CASFSSGGAFTDTQYF. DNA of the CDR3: TGTGCCAGCTTCTCTAGCGGGGGGGCCTTCACAGATACGCAGTATTTT.

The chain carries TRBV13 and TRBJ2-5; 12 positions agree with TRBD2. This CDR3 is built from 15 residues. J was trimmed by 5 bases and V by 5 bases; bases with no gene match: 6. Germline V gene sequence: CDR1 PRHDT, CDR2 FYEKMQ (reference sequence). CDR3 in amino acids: CASSLRLAGDETQYF. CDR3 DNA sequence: TGTGCCAGCAGCCTACGACTAGCGGGGGATGAGACCCAGTACTTC. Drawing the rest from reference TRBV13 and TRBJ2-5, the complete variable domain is AAGVIQSPRHLIKEKRETATLKCYPIPRHDTVYWYQQGPGQDPQFLISFYEKMQSDKGSIPDRFSAQQFSDYHSELNMSSLELGDSALYFCASSLRLAGDETQYFGPGTRLLVL.

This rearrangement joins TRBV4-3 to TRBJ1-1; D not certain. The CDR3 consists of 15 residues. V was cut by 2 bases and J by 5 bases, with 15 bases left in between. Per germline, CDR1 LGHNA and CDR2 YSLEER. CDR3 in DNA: TGCGCCAGCAGCCAATACGGTGGGGTGAGGACTGAAGCTTTCTTT. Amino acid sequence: CASSQYGGVRTEAFF.

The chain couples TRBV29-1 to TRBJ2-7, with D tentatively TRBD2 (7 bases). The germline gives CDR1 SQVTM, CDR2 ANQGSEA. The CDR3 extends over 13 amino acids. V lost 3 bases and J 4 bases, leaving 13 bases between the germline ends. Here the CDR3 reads CSVEAGEGYEQYF. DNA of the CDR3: TGCAGCGTTGAGGCAGGGGAGGGTTACGAGCAGTACTTC.

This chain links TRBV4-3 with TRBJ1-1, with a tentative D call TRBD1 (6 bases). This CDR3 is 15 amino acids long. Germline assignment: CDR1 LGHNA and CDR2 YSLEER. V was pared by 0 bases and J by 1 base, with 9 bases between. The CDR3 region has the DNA TGCGCCAGCAGCCAAGACACAGGGAGGAACACTGAAGCTTTCTTT. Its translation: CASSQDTGRNTEAFF.

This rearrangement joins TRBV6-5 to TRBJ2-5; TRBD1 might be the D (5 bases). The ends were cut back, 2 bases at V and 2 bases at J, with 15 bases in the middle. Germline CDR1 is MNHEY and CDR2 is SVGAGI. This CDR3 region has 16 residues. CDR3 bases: TGTGCCAGCAGTTACGGGGCAGCCAAGCCACAAGAGACCCAGTACTTC. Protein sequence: CASSYGAAKPQETQYF.

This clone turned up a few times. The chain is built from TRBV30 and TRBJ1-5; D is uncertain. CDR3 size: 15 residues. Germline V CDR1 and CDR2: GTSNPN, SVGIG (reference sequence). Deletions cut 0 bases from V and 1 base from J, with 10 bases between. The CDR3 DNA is TGTGCCTGGAGTGTTGAGGGCACGAGCAATCAGCCCCAGCATTTT. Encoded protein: CAWSVEGTSNQPQHF. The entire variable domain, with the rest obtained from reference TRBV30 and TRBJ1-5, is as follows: SQTIHQWPATLVQPVGSPLSLECTVEGTSNPNLYWYRQAAGRGLQLLFYSVGIGQISSEVPQNLSASRPQDRQFILSSKKLLLSDSGFYLCAWSVEGTSNQPQHFGDGTRLSIL.

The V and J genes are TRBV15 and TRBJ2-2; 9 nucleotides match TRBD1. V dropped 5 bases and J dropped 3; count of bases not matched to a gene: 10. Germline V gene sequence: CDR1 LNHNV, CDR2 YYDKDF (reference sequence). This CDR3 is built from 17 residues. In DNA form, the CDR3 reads TGTGCCACCAGCGCGCCCCCGGGACAGGGCTACACCGGGGAGCTGTTTTTT. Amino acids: CATSAPPGQGYTGELFF. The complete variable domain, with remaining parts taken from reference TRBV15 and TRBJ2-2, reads DAMVIQNPRYQVTQFGKPVTLSCSQTLNHNVMYWYQQKSSQAPKLLFHYYDKDFNNEADTPDNFQSRRPNTSFCFLDIRSPGLGDTAMYLCATSAPPGQGYTGELFFGEGSRLTVL.

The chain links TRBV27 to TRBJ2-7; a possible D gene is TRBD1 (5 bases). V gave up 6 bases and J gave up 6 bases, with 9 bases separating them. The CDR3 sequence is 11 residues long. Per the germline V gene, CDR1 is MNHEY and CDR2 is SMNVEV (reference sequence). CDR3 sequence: CASRRGIEQYF. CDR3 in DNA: TGTGCCAGCAGAAGGGGTATCGAGCAGTACTTC.

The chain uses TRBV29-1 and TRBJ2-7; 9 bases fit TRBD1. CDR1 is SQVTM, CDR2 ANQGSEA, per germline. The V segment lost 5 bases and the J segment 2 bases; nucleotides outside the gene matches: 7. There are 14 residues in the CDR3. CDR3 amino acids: CSVTGTGKAYEQYF. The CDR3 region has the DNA TGCAGCGTTACCGGGACAGGGAAGGCCTACGAGCAGTACTTC.

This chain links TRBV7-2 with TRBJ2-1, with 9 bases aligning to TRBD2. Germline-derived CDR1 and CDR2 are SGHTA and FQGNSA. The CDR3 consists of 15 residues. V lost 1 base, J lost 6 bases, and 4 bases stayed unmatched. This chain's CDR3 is CASSLGAGGPNEQFF. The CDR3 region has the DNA TGTGCCAGCAGCTTAGGGGCGGGGGGGCCCAATGAGCAGTTCTTC. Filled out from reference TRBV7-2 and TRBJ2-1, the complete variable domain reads GAGVSQSPSNKVTEKGKDVELRCDPISGHTALYWYRQSLGQGLEFLIYFQGNSAPDKSGLPSDRFSAERTGGSVSTLTIQRTQQEDSAVYLCASSLGAGGPNEQFFGPGTRLTVL.

CDR3 loop: CASSQAGQRSEQYF. CDR3 DNA: TGTGCCAGCAGCCAAGCGGGACAGAGGAGCGAGCAGTACTTC. The genes are TRBV16 and TRBJ2-7, with D perhaps matching TRBD1 (7 bases). Germline CDR1 reads KGHSY; CDR2 reads FQNENV. The CDR3 has 14 residues. The V gene lost 2 bases and the J gene lost 6 bases, with 14 bases spanning the gap.

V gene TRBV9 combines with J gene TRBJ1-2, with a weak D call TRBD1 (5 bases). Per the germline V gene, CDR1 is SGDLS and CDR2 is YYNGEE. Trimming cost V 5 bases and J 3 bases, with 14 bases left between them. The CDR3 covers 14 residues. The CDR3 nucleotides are TGTGCCAGCAGAAACTGGGAGGGGCACTATGGCTACACCTTC. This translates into CASRNWEGHYGYTF.

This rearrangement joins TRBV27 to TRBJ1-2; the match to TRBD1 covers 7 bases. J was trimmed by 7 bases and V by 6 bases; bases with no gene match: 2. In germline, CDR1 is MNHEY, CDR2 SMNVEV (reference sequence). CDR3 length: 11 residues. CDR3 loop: CASRQGFGYTF. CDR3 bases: TGTGCCAGCAGACAGGGGTTTGGCTACACCTTC.

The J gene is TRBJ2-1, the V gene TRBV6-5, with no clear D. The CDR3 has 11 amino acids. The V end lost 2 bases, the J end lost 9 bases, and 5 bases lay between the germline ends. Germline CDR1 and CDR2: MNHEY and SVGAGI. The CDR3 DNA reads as TGTGCCAGCAGTTACGGTGCTGAGCAGTTCTTC. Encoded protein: CASSYGAEQFF.

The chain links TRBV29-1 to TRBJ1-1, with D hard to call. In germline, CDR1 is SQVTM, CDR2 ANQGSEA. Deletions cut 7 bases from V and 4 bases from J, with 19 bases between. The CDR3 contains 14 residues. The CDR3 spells CSAEGRQGSTEAFF. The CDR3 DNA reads TGCAGCGCGGAGGGTCGCCAAGGGAGCACTGAAGCTTTCTTT.

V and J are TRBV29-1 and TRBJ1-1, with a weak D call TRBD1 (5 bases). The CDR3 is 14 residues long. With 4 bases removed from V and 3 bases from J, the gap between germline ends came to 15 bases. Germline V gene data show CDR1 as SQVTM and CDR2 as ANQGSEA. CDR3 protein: CSVGQGFMDTEAFF. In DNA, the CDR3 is TGCAGCGTTGGTCAGGGTTTCATGGACACTGAAGCTTTCTTT.

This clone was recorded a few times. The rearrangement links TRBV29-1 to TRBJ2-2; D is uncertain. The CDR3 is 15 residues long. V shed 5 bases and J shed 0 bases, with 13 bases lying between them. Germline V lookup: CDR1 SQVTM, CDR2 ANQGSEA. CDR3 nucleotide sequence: TGCAGCGTTCGGTTTGGGCAGTCGAACACCGGGGAGCTGTTTTTT. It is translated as CSVRFGQSNTGELFF.

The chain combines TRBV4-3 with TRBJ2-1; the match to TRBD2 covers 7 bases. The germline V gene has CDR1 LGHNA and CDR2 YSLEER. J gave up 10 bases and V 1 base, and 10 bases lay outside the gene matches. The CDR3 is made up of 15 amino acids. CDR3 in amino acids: CASSQGVTPGGEQFF. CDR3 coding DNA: TGCGCCAGCAGCCAAGGGGTAACCCCGGGGGGAGAGCAGTTCTTC.

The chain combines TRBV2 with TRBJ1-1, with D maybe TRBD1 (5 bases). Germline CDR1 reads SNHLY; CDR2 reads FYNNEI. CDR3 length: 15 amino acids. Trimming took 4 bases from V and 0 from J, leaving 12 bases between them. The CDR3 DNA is TGTGCCAGCAGTGCCCCGGGAGGGGTGAACACTGAAGCTTTCTTT. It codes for CASSAPGGVNTEAFF.

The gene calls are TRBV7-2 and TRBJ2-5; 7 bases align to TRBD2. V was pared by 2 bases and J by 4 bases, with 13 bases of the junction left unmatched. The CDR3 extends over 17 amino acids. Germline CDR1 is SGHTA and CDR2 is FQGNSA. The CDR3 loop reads CASSLNFRTRTPETQYF. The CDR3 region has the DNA TGTGCCAGCAGCTTAAATTTCCGGACTAGGACCCCAGAGACCCAGTACTTC.

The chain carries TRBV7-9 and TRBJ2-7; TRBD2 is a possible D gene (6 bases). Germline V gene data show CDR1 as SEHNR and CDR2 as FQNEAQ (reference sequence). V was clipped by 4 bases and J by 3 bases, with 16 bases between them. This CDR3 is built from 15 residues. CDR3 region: CASSSGRGIYYEQYF. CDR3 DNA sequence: TGTGCCAGCAGCTCTGGCCGGGGGATCTACTACGAGCAGTACTTC. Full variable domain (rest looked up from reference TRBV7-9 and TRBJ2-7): DTGVSQNPRHKITKRGQNVTFRCDPISEHNRLYWYRQTLGQGPEFLTYFQNEAQLEKSRLLSDRFSAERPKGSFSTLEIQRTEQGDSAMYLCASSSGRGIYYEQYFGPGTRLTVT.

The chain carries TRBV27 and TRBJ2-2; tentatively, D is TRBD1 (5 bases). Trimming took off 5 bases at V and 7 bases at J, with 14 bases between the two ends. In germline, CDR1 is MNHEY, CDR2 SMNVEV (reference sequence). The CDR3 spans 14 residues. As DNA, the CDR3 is TGTGCCAGCAGTGTCCAAGGGGCGCACGGGGAGCTGTTTTTT. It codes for CASSVQGAHGELFF.

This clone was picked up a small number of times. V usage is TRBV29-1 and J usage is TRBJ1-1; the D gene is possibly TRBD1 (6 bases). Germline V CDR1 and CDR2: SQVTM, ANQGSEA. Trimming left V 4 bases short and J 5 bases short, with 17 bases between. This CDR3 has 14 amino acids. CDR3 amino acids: CSVAGGARGTEAFF. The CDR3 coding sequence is TGCAGCGTTGCGGGTGGGGCCAGGGGAACTGAAGCTTTCTTT. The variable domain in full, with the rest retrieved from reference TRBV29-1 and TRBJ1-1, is SAVISQKPSRDICQRGTSLTIQCQVDSQVTMMFWYRQQPGQSLTLIATANQGSEATYESGFVIDKFPISRPNLTFSTLTVSNMSPEDSSIYLCSVAGGARGTEAFFGQGTRLTVV.

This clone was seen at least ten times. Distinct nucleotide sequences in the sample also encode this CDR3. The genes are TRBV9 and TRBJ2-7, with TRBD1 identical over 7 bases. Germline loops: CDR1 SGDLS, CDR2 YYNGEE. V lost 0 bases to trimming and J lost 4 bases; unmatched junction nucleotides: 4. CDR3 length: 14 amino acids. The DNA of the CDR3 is TGTGCCAGCAGCGTAGGAGGGGGCGGTTACGAGCAGTACTTC. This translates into CASSVGGGGYEQYF.

The CDR3, as DNA: TGTGCCAGCAGCCCCCGACGGAGGGGAAATCTAACCAAAAACATTCAGTACTTC. The encoded protein is CASSPRRRGNLTKNIQYF. This sequence joins TRBV7-9 and TRBJ2-4; a weak D match, TRBD2 (6 bases). The CDR3 runs to 18 residues. Trimming cost V 5 bases and J 2 bases, with 22 bases left between them. Germline CDR1 reads SEHNR; CDR2 reads FQNEAQ (reference sequence).

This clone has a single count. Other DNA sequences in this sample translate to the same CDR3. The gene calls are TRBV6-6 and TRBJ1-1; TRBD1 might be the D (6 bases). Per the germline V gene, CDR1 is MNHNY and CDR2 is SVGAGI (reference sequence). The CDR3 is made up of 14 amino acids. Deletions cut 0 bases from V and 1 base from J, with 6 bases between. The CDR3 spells CASSYSRGNTEAFF. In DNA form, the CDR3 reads TGTGCCAGCAGTTACTCCAGGGGGAACACTGAAGCTTTCTTT.

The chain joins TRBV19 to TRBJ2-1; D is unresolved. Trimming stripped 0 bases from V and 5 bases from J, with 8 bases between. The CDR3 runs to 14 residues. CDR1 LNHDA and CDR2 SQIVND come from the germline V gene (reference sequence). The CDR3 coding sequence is TGTGCCAGTAGTATAGATGGGGAAGACAATGAGCAGTTCTTC. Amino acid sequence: CASSIDGEDNEQFF.

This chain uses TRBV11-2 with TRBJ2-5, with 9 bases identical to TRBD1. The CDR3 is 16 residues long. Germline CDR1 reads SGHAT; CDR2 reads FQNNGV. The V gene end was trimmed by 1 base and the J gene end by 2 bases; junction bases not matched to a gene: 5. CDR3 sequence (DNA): TGTGCCAGCAGCTTAGGGGACAGGGCTCGGCAAGAGACCCAGTACTTC. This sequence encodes CASSLGDRARQETQYF.

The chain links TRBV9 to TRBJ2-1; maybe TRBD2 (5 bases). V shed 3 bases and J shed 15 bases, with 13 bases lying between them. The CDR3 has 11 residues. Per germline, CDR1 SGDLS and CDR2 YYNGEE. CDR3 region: CASSAGVTPFF. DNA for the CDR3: TGTGCCAGCAGCGCCGGGGTTACTCCGTTCTTC.